This is a list of T cell receptor beta chains from one sample in a study of shared clonotypes between healthy human individuals. Sequencing was performed with immunoSEQ multiplex PCR; in TCRdb, only in-frame clones are kept and a portion is missing. The table has roughly 1,100,000 clones, about 76% seen once. The sample taken for sequencing was memory CD4+ T cells sorted from blood. These TCRs come from a man aged 18 to 30 in good health. Each CDR3 is given with its conserved first and last residue. A D gene is named only where the DNA matches it firmly. Where a row states a size, it is once, few, many or the class of an expanded clone; other rows omit it.

v_call: TRBV5-8
clone_size: once
d_call: -
j_call: TRBJ1-1
cdr3_aa: CASSFAGGHTEAFF
cdr3_nt: TGTGCCAGCAGCTTCGCCGGGGGGCACACTGAAGCTTTCTTT

v_call: TRBV5-5
clone_size: -
d_call: -
j_call: TRBJ2-7
cdr3_aa: CASSLEGIGSYEQYF
cdr3_nt: TGTGCCAGCAGCTTGGAGGGGATCGGGTCTTACGAGCAGTACTTC

v_call: TRBV7-2
clone_size: -
d_call: -
j_call: TRBJ1-1
cdr3_aa: CASSVRVSGTEAFF
cdr3_nt: TGTGCCAGCAGCGTGCGGGTCTCAGGCACTGAAGCTTTCTTT

v_call: TRBV10-2
clone_size: -
d_call: TRBD2
j_call: TRBJ2-7
cdr3_aa: CASRLTSGGLYEQYF
cdr3_nt: TGCGCCAGCAGGTTGACTAGCGGGGGCCTATACGAGCAGTACTTC

v_call: TRBV28
clone_size: -
d_call: -
j_call: TRBJ1-6
cdr3_aa: CASSDRNSPLHF
cdr3_nt: TGTGCCAGCAGTGACAGAAATTCACCCCTCCACTTT

v_call: TRBV10-3
clone_size: few
d_call: -
j_call: TRBJ2-4
cdr3_aa: CAISGGRENIQYF
cdr3_nt: TGTGCCATCAGTGGGGGAAGGGAAAACATTCAGTACTTC

v_call: TRBV2
clone_size: -
d_call: -
j_call: TRBJ1-5
cdr3_aa: CASIRGFNQPQHF
cdr3_nt: TGTGCCAGCATAAGAGGGTTTAATCAGCCCCAGCATTTT

v_call: TRBV6-1
clone_size: -
d_call: TRBD2
j_call: TRBJ2-5
cdr3_aa: CASGGLAGKETQYF
cdr3_nt: TGTGCCAGCGGGGGACTAGCGGGTAAAGAGACCCAGTACTTC

v_call: TRBV5-1
clone_size: -
d_call: TRBD2
j_call: TRBJ2-7
cdr3_aa: CASSLTSGSRSYEQYF
cdr3_nt: TGCGCCAGCAGCCTGACTAGCGGGAGTCGATCCTACGAGCAGTACTTC

v_call: TRBV5-1
clone_size: -
d_call: -
j_call: TRBJ2-7
cdr3_aa: CASSLDPGSSYEQYF
cdr3_nt: TGCGCCAGCAGCTTGGATCCGGGGAGCTCCTACGAGCAGTACTTC

v_call: TRBV9
clone_size: many
d_call: -
j_call: TRBJ1-5
cdr3_aa: CASSVGGGDNQPQHF
cdr3_nt: TGTGCCAGCAGCGTAGGGGGTGGGGACAATCAGCCCCAGCATTTT

v_call: TRBV30
clone_size: -
d_call: TRBD1
j_call: TRBJ1-2
cdr3_aa: CAWRLQGANYGYTF
cdr3_nt: TGTGCCTGGAGGCTACAGGGGGCTAACTATGGCTACACCTTC

v_call: TRBV5-3
clone_size: -
d_call: -
j_call: TRBJ1-2
cdr3_aa: CASRPTIGYGYTF
cdr3_nt: TGTGCCAGCAGGCCCACTATAGGCTATGGCTACACCTTC